The following is a T cell receptor (beta chain) sequence with its context. The antigen this receptor binds is unknown. No qualities accompany the bases; no much larger clone lies one base away. Libraries came from the immunoSEQ multiplex PCR assay. For most patients, genomic DNA was subjected to high-throughput TCR-beta CDR3 sequencing by Adaptive Biotechnologies. In the original analysis: TCR sequencing data for around 19 patients were retrieved from Adaptive's ImmunoSEQ software; a few other patients were processed with MiXCR and VDJtools. CDR3 nucleotide sequences shared between donor and recipient were removed because the origin of such sequences could not be assigned. To count as alloreactive, a clone needed at least 2-fold expansion over unstimulated cells and a minimum CFSE-low frequency of 0.002% (template counts) or 0.001% (read counts). Clones detected in sequenced pre-transplant spleen, lymph node, or MLR CFSE-low populations of the donor or recipient were defined as mappable. Cumulative frequency of alloreactive clones was calculated as a percentage of all sequences weighted by copy number. Here the immuneACCESS table is served through TCRdb, limited to in-frame sequences with V and J called. Missing clones are a known gap in these copies; in checked studies unresolved V genes cover under half, and the rest lacks a known reason. The D gene and trimming were derived from the DNA, and the V and J assignments and clone size from that table. The sample table contains over 9,000 clones; only one count was recorded for roughly 92% of them. Of the sample, around 3.4% is held by the ten largest clones.

These data belong to a study of graft-versus-host responses after intestinal transplantation (dated by TCRdb to 2020 to 2022). For the wider study: Multivisceral, liver-intestinal, or isolated intestinal transplants were received by the recipients. Samples from a few later patients were sequenced in-house on an Illumina MiSeq with MiXCR processing rather than by the commercial service. Bulk TCR-beta CDR3 sequencing was used to track graft-versus-host and host-versus-graft alloreactive T cell clones in the graft, circulation and bone marrow after intestinal transplantation. To identify alloreactive clones, pre-transplant mixed lymphocyte reaction products were sequenced and then compared with unstimulated pre-transplant donor and recipient T cells. A peak of at least 4% donor T cells among recipient peripheral blood mononuclear cells was the definition used for donor T cell macrochimerism. Every recipient was given anti-thymocyte globulin induction, followed by 2 to 4 years of maintenance tacrolimus and steroids. The cohort enrolled about two dozen intestinal transplant recipients including one retransplant, and 3 patients lacking pretransplant specimens were excluded.

A distance of 11 bases separates the germline ends of V and J, which lose 6 bases and 4 bases respectively. In the germline V gene, CDR1 corresponds to SGHTA and CDR2 to FQGTGA. The CDR3 spans 13 residues, from the cysteine through the phenylalanine. The only DNA kept is the CDR3, 39 bases in frame from the first base. Points the paper makes about the study in general: Patients with donor T cell macrochimerism had high GvH to HvG T cell clonal ratios in their allografts. GvH clones were detected in recipient bone marrow, and some of these GvH clones were observed earlier in ileal mucosa or blood, consistent with an intestinal mucosal origin. The conclusions were limited by the relatively low number and heterogeneity of the intestinal transplant patients. Early after transplant, peak levels of circulating GvH clones were associated with declines in HvG clones.

This sample's time point label indicates: postoperative day 105 after intestinal transplantation (dayNNNN = postoperative day). Blood samples were collected up to 4 times in the first month after transplant and then at least monthly when available. This TCR derives from a human patient who received an intestinal transplant, so some T cells may come from the graft donor. The sequenced sample was PBMCs, obtained 105 days after intestinal transplantation. This receptor chain uses TRBV7-3 and TRBJ2-3, with no reliable assignment of the D segment. The CDR3 here reads CASRLRVPDTQYF. The DNA sequence follows: TGTGCCAGCAGACTACGGGTACCAGATACGCAGTATTTT. Where the CDR3 stops, the reference TRBV7-3 and TRBJ2-3 genes take over; the full variable domain is GAGVSQTPSNKVTEKGKYVELRCDPISGHTALYWYRQSLGQGPEFLIYFQGTGAADDSGLPNDRFFAVRPEGSVSTLKIQRTERGDSAVYLCASRLRVPDTQYFGPGTRLTVL.